This paragraph reports one T cell receptor beta chain. No antigen is known for it. This record belongs to a study of OX40 agonist ivuxolimab in advanced cancers. Study details: Age averaged around 58 years (range roughly 20 to 90), and roughly 80% were male.

Patients were ruled out by autoimmune disease history or systemic immunosuppression. Study-wide points: At 0.1 to 3.0 mg/kg and by week 6, clonal expansion occurred in CD4+ and CD8+ blood T cells. Relative to CD4+ cells, CD8+ T cells on average had more expanded clones.

Libraries were prepared by immunoSEQ multiplex PCR; TCRdb keeps only in-frame clonotypes and omits some of them. The sample records about 86,000 clones, about 90% being singletons. The CDR3 has 14 residues. Looked up from germline, CDR1 is SGHRS and CDR2 is YFSETQ. V gave up 1 base and J gave up 2 bases, with 4 bases separating them. J is TRBJ2-6 and V is TRBV5-1; D is unclear. The sequencing here drew on CD4+ or CD8+ T cells sorted from blood, taken in a trial of the OX40 agonist ivuxolimab. The receptor was derived from an adult with an advanced solid tumor such as melanoma, head and neck, liver or kidney cancer. In nucleotides, the CDR3 is TGCGCCAGCAGCTTGACAGCTGGGGCCAACGTCCTGACTTTC. As protein: CASSLTAGANVLTF.